A few counts support the clone carrying this T cell receptor (beta chain). Its cognate antigen is unknown. TCRdb passed the 5' RACE reads through MiXCR, listing each CDR3 protein once. The sample includes approximately 260,000 distinct CDR3 sequences, around 4.9% of them seen just once. Trimming cost V 5 bases and J 8 bases, with 9 bases left between them. The length of the CDR3 is 11 residues. The germline CDR1 and CDR2 sequences are LNHDA and SQIVND (reference sequence). This record comes from a study of T cells after yellow fever vaccination. General study results and limits: FACS-sorted repertoires could contain abundant clonotypes contaminating from the bulk population. Post-booster repertoires again held most primary-vaccination clones (about 96% CD4, around 90% CD8).

This clonotype originated in a man aged 18 to 30 who received the YFV17D yellow fever vaccine. V usage is TRBV19 and J usage is TRBJ1-2, with D unresolved. Sequenced material: CD4+ T cells sorted from PBMCs, taken on the day of the yellow fever booster vaccination. CDR3 sequence: CASSSAGGYTF. In DNA form, the CDR3 reads TGTGCCAGTAGTTCCGCGGGAGGCTACACCTTC.